This TCR beta chain derives from a study of vaccination and CD4 T cells after COVID-19. The germline V gene has CDR1 KGHDR and CDR2 SFDVKD. V shed 3 bases and J 2 bases; nucleotides not matched to a gene: 4. CDR3 length: 15 residues. The Oncomine TCR Beta short-read assay generated sequence data from the DNA of cultured CD4+ T cells. Via MiXCR, TCRdb re-called the PCR reads, giving one row per CDR3 protein. The sample gives about 21,000 distinct CDR3 sequences, 50% to 70% of which show up once; about 8.9% is in the top ten. A remark on this clonotype: The antigen remains unidentified.

The treatment is: approximately 11-day PBMC culture with coronavirus spike peptide pools or control peptides (ViraFEST assay). The authors swapped half the medium for fresh IL-2 medium on days 3 and 7. The sequence derives from a human donor who had recovered from COVID-19. Sequencing used CD4+ T cells from blood, cultured in vitro, obtained after SARS-CoV-2 vaccination. V gene TRBV24-1 combines with J gene TRBJ2-3, with TRBD2 matching over 7 bases. The CDR3 region has the DNA TGTGCCACCAGTGATCCGGGACTAAACACAGATACGCAGTATTTT. The encoded protein is CATSDPGLNTDTQYF.